This T cell receptor beta chain was sequenced during a study of blood T cell repertoires in COVID-19. The cohort comprised adults aged roughly 18 to 100 years residing in about 25 US areas. The CDR3 contains 18 residues. Deletions cut 2 bases from V and 2 bases from J, with 21 bases between. The germline CDR1 and CDR2 sequences are SEHNR and FQNEAQ (reference sequence). Per the original methods: Researchers report that nucleated cell counts were estimated from reference gene primer amplification. Assay used: immunoSEQ multiplex PCR; TCRdb lists only in-frame clones, some missing. That table supplies the V and J calls and clone size; D and trimming were determined from the DNA. The sample lists 240,000 or so clones, around 88% seen once, with just under 9% in the top ten.

The clonotype was recovered from a man between 40 and 49 years old who had recovered from COVID-19. Sequencing was performed on PBMCs or T cells enriched from blood (not recorded which). This sequence joins TRBV7-9 and TRBJ1-2; D is ambiguous. The CDR3 loop reads CASSLSVLLSGLNYGYTF. In DNA form, the CDR3 reads TGTGCCAGCAGCTTATCGGTTCTGTTGTCAGGACTAAACTATGGCTACACCTTC. Full variable domain (rest looked up from reference TRBV7-9 and TRBJ1-2): DTGVSQNPRHKITKRGQNVTFRCDPISEHNRLYWYRQTLGQGPEFLTYFQNEAQLEKSRLLSDRFSAERPKGSFSTLEIQRTEQGDSAMYLCASSLSVLLSGLNYGYTFGSGTRLTVV.